The rows below give T cell receptor beta chains drawn from one sample of a study of early T cells in non-severe SARS-CoV-2 infection. TCRdb called the 5' RACE reads again in MiXCR, with one record for every CDR3 protein. In the table there are under 60,000 distinct CDR3 sequences, less than 15% of which are singletons. The sequenced sample was whole blood. The source is an adult who was a healthcare worker with PCR-confirmed SARS-CoV-2 infection or an uninfected control (not recorded which). The CDR3 runs from the conserved cysteine through the conserved F or W. The order of the fields is CDR3 protein, J gene, V gene.

CDR3: CSVDSVVETQYF
J: TRBJ2-5
V: TRBV29-1

CDR3: CSVVGQDKSYEQYF
J: TRBJ2-7
V: TRBV29-1

CDR3: CASRRTGGYNEQFF
J: TRBJ2-1
V: TRBV14

CDR3: CASSPRDRIDEQFF
J: TRBJ2-1
V: TRBV19

CDR3: CASSLSQVSYNEQFF
J: TRBJ2-1
V: TRBV7-2

CDR3: CASSFYGSSYNEQFF
J: TRBJ2-1
V: TRBV12-3/TRBV12-4

CDR3: CASRLAGVNEKLFF
J: TRBJ1-4
V: TRBV5-1

CDR3: CASRGGAVHTEAFF
J: TRBJ1-1
V: TRBV7-2

CDR3: CAAGGRGYTQYF
J: TRBJ2-3
V: TRBV2

CDR3: CASSLGATYNEQFF
J: TRBJ2-1
V: TRBV5-1

CDR3: CASSHLGNTEVFF
J: TRBJ1-1
V: TRBV3-1

CDR3: CASSFSGREADTQYF
J: TRBJ2-3
V: TRBV7-3

CDR3: CASSFTSATQYF
J: TRBJ2-3
V: TRBV28

CDR3: CASSLRGGQGSPLHF
J: TRBJ1-6
V: TRBV11-2

CDR3: CASSQPGQGSSPLHF
J: TRBJ1-6
V: TRBV3-1

CDR3: CASSFPGQDGYTF
J: TRBJ1-2
V: TRBV18

CDR3: CASSSRTGEQYF
J: TRBJ2-7
V: TRBV28

CDR3: CASSLQLMNTEAFF
J: TRBJ1-1
V: TRBV12-3/TRBV12-4

CDR3: CASSLAEGYRAKLFF
J: TRBJ1-4
V: TRBV7-6

CDR3: CATSPGTGGKTEAFF
J: TRBJ1-1
V: TRBV15

CDR3: CASSGQSNQPQHF
J: TRBJ1-5
V: TRBV7-9

CDR3: CAISATGGAGYGYTF
J: TRBJ1-2
V: TRBV10-3

CDR3: CASSSSNTGELFF
J: TRBJ2-2
V: TRBV6-6

CDR3: CSARGQGMRSEQYF
J: TRBJ2-7
V: TRBV29-1

CDR3: CASSYLQGQETQYF
J: TRBJ2-5
V: TRBV6-6

CDR3: CASRLRDPGELFF
J: TRBJ2-2
V: TRBV12-3/TRBV12-4

CDR3: CSVEELFQAYEQYF
J: TRBJ2-7
V: TRBV29-1

CDR3: CASSLEAGGEETQYF
J: TRBJ2-5
V: TRBV5-1

CDR3: CASRGGRNTEAFF
J: TRBJ1-1
V: TRBV28

CDR3: CSAQDPRGTDTQYF
J: TRBJ2-3
V: TRBV20-1

CDR3: CASRGTGGKLEETQYF
J: TRBJ2-5
V: TRBV2